The 17 T cell receptor beta chains below all came from one sample that was sequenced in a study of tumor-infiltrating lymphocytes in primary liver carcinoma. Total RNA and DNA came together from roughly 20-30 mg of bulk tissue without cell sorting. From 500 ng of total RNA, TCR beta-specific cDNA was reverse-transcribed using a constant-region primer. The TCR beta library was amplified through three nested multiplex PCR rounds in a modified ARM-PCR procedure. Researchers ran the first two PCR rounds for roughly 11 cycles each with TRBV1-TRBV30 forward primers and a C-beta reverse primer. Using its own MiXCR run on the multiplex PCR reads, TCRdb lists one record per CDR3 protein. The data hold 75,000 to 90,000 distinct CDR3 sequences, with more than 65% observed a single time. Source material: liver tumor tissue from sampling region 1. Specified subset: tumor region T1, superior pole. These receptors originate from a man aged 40-50 years with primary liver carcinoma and hepatitis B virus infection.

This clonotype was recorded at least ten times. The junction and the germline gene differ at one end; a read error may be behind it. The chain links TRBV6-1 to TRBJ2-7; D is unresolved. From germline, CDR1 is MNHNS and CDR2 SASEGT. The CDR3 runs to 12 residues. CDR3 sequence (DNA): TGTGCCAGCAGTGGGCCCTCCCACGAGCAGTACTTC. As protein: CASSGPSHEQYF.

This clonotype appeared many times. The CDR3 spells CSAATSGRLDEQFF. The CDR3 nucleotides are TGCAGCGCCGCCACGAGCGGGAGATTGGATGAGCAGTTCTTC. The chain employs TRBV29-1 and TRBJ2-1; TRBD2 matches at 8 bases. The ends lost 7 bases at V and 8 bases at J; junction bases unmatched: 13. CDR3 length equals 14 residues. Germline CDR1 and CDR2: SQVTM and ANQGSEA.

This clonotype was observed a single time. Germline is not matched at one junction end, which may reflect a read error. V gene TRBV7-8 combines with J gene TRBJ1-5, with TRBD1 as a possible D gene (5 bases). Germline lookup yields CDR1 SGHVS and CDR2 FQNEAQ. The CDR3 length is 13 residues. CDR3 bases: TGTGGCAGCAAGATGGGACTGGATCAGTCCCAGCATTTT. Translated, it gives CGSKMGLDQSQHF.

Comments on this clonotype: The junction does not match germline at one end; this may be a read error. V gene TRBV4-1 combines with J gene TRBJ1-5; D remains ambiguous. The CDR3 extends over 13 amino acids. Germline CDR1 MGHRA, CDR2 YSYEKL. The CDR3 sequence is CDSSQEGAALQHF. In nucleotides, the CDR3 is TGCGACAGCAGCCAAGAGGGTGCAGCTCTCCAGCATTTT.

On this clonotype: Its ends do not fully match the called genes, so a read error is possible. The J gene is TRBJ1-2, the V gene TRBV11-2; 7 bases agree with TRBD1. Germline V gives CDR1 SGHAT, CDR2 FQNNGV. This CDR3 has 15 amino acids. Written as DNA, the CDR3 is TGCGCCAGCAGCTTAGTTCAGGGGGTGAACTATGGCTACACCTTC. It encodes CASSLVQGVNYGYTF.

As regards this clonotype: One end of the junction is discordant with germline, which a read error may explain. The chain links TRBV7-9 to TRBJ1-1; D remains unclear. This CDR3 is built from 15 residues. CDR1 and CDR2 from the germline V gene are SEHNR and FQNEAQ (reference sequence). CDR3 protein: CASSPPAPRATEVFF. The CDR3 DNA follows: TGTGCCAGCAGCCCACCGGCACCTCGTGCCACCGAAGTTTTCTTT.

The rearrangement links TRBV10-3 to TRBJ2-1; D might be TRBD2 (6 bases). Germline CDR1 is ENHRY and CDR2 is SYGVKD. V gave up 2 bases and J gave up 6 bases, with 23 bases separating them. The CDR3 loop spans 18 amino acids. CDR3 sequence reads: CAISEPTRRGKGCNEQFF. For the CDR3, the DNA is TGTGCCATCAGTGAGCCGACGAGGAGGGGAAAGGGGTGCAATGAGCAGTTCTTC.

A remark on this clonotype: A junction boundary mismatches the germline segment, possibly from a read error. The chain combines TRBV11-2 with TRBJ2-7; D remains unclear. Germline CDR1 and CDR2: SGHAT and FQNNGV. The CDR3 loop spans 14 amino acids. In nucleotides, the CDR3 is TGTGCCTGCAGCCTAACTGACACTATCTACGAGCAGTACTTC. Its protein is CACSLTDTIYEQYF.

Concerning this clonotype itself: Given a much more abundant clone one base away, this may be a read error. The chain has TRBV5-1 and TRBJ2-7, with D hard to call. CDR3 length: 13 residues. The V gene's germline CDR1 is SGHRS and CDR2 YFSETQ. CDR3 sequence reads: CASSLVQSYDQYF. In DNA form, the CDR3 reads TGCGCCAGCAGCTTGGTCCAGTCCTACGATCAGTACTTC.

The chain couples TRBV6-5 to TRBJ2-1; 9 nucleotides align to TRBD1. The CDR3 contains 14 residues. CDR1 and CDR2 from the germline V gene are MNHEY and SVGAGI. The J segment lost 10 bases and the V segment lost 6 bases, leaving 10 bases of the junction unmatched. As DNA, the CDR3 is TGTGCCAGCAGACCGGGACAGGGCGGTCGGGAGCAGTTCTTC. This gives the protein CASRPGQGGREQFF.

With respect to this clonotype: One end of the junction varies from germline; a read error may be responsible. The V and J genes are TRBV12-5 and TRBJ1-1, with a weak D call TRBD1 (6 bases). CDR1 and CDR2 from the germline V gene are LGHNT and FRNRAP. This CDR3 has 15 amino acids. CDR3 protein: CASGSTGHQNTEDFF. In nucleotides, the CDR3 is TGTGCTAGTGGTTCCACGGGACACCAGAATACTGAAGATTTCTTT.

This clonotype was seen only a few times. Its ends do not fully match the called genes, so a read error is possible. The chain carries TRBV28 and TRBJ1-6, with 9 bases lining up with TRBD1. Germline V gives CDR1 MDHEN, CDR2 SYDVKM. The CDR3 spans 15 residues. CDR3 loop: CASIYNRGRNSPPHF. The CDR3 region has the DNA TGTGCCAGCATATATAACAGGGGGCGAAATTCACCCCCCCACTTT.

The rearrangement joins TRBV29-1 to TRBJ2-7, with D hard to call. Trimming pared 7 bases from V and 2 bases from J, leaving 12 bases between. The CDR3 covers 12 residues. The V gene's germline CDR1 is SQVTM and CDR2 ANQGSEA. CDR3 in DNA: TGCAGCGCCCTGACGGGTGCCTACGAGCAGTACTTC. Translating it yields CSALTGAYEQYF.

To note about this clonotype: It is likely a read error, because the conserved phenylalanine at the end of the CDR3 is missing. The V call is TRBV11-1, the J call TRBJ2-1; the D gene is possibly TRBD2 (5 bases). Germline-derived CDR1 and CDR2 are SGHAT and FQDESV (reference sequence). This CDR3 is built from 14 residues. The CDR3 here is CASSLEDSYNDQFL. The CDR3 coding sequence is TGTGCCAGCAGCTTAGAGGACTCCTACAATGATCAGTTCCTC.

The chain joins TRBV4-1 to TRBJ2-7; D gene uncertain. The CDR3 extends over 16 amino acids. Germline V lookup: CDR1 MGHRA, CDR2 YSYEKL. The CDR3 DNA reads TGCCCCGGCAGCCTTCTACCCGACGATCTTGGGCTCGGGCAGTACTTC. Its protein is CPGSLLPDDLGLGQYF.

This clonotype was counted once. A read error may account for a junction end that differs from germline. The gene calls are TRBV7-3 and TRBJ2-7; D is possibly TRBD2 (6 bases). Germline-derived CDR1 and CDR2 are SGHTA and FQGTGA. The CDR3 sequence is 14 residues long. CDR3 DNA: TGTGCCAGCCGAGCTAGCGAGGGCTCCCACGAGCAGTACTTC. The encoded protein is CASRASEGSHEQYF.

Concerning this clonotype: This is likely a read error, given that the CDR3 carries no conserved phenylalanine or tryptophan at its end. This chain links TRBV12-3 or TRBV12-4 with TRBJ2-7; weak D call: TRBD2 (5 bases). V was shortened by 9 bases and J by 7 bases, with 19 bases between the two germline ends. This CDR3 has 13 residues. The CDR3 protein is CASRPTREQEQYL. Here the CDR3 DNA reads TGTGCCAGTAGGCCCACGAGGGAGCAAGAGCAGTACCTC.